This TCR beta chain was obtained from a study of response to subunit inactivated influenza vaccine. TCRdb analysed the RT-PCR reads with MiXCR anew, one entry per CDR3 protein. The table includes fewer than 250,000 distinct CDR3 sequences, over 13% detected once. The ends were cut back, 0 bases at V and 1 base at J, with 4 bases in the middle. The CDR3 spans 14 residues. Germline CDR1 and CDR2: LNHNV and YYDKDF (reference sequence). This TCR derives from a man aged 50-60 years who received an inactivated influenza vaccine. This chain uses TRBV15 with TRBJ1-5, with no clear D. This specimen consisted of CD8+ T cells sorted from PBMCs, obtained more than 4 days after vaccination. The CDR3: CATSREGSNQPQHF. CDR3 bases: TGTGCCACCAGCAGAGAGGGGAGCAATCAGCCCCAGCATTTT.